Below, 28 T cell receptor beta chains from the same sample are listed, as sequenced in a study of T cell clonality in common variable immunodeficiency. TCRdb keeps only in-frame clones here, not all; method: immunoSEQ multiplex PCR. This repertoire holds about 34,000 clones, and none appear only once. Sequencing was carried out using peripheral blood mononuclear cells. These receptors all come from a person aged 18 to 75 in good health.

This clone was counted at least ten times. The read falls 3 residues short of the CDR3 end, and the missing part is taken from the germline J gene. V and J are TRBV19 and TRBJ2-7, with D possibly being TRBD1 (6 bases). Trimming took off 0 bases at V and 2 bases at J, with 14 bases between the two ends. Germline CDR1 reads LNHDA; CDR2 reads SQIVND (reference sequence). The CDR3 is made up of 16 amino acids. The CDR3 DNA, read in part, is TGTGCCAGTAGTATAGATAGTGGCCAGGGGACCTACGAG. It translates to CASSIDSGQGTYE. The entire CDR3 reads CASSIDSGQGTYEQYF.

This clone was seen ten or more times. CDR3 loop: CASSLRDRVWNEQFF. The DNA read from the CDR3 is TGTGCCAGCAGCCTTCGGGACAGGGTATGGAATGAG. V is TRBV7-8 and J is TRBJ2-1, with 9 bases lining up with TRBD1. The CDR3 is cut off 3 residues early in the read; its end comes from the germline J gene. V shed 5 bases and J 7 bases; nucleotides not matched to a gene: 9. Germline loops: CDR1 SGHVS, CDR2 FQNEAQ. The CDR3 loop spans 15 amino acids.

In this sample, this clone turned up many times. Read coverage stops 3 residues before the CDR3 terminus; the germline J gene supplies the remainder. This chain connects TRBV19 to TRBJ1-2; D gene unclear. This CDR3 spans 14 amino acids. Germline V CDR1 and CDR2: LNHDA, SQIVND (reference sequence). V was pared by 5 bases and J by 4 bases, with 14 bases between. The DNA read from the CDR3 is TGTGCCAGTAGTCCGGTGGGCGCTGGCTATGGC. Translation: CASSPVGAGYG. The full CDR3 protein is CASSPVGAGYGYTF.

This clone has a count of ten or more. The sequence runs out 3 residues before the end of the CDR3; the remainder is reconstructed from the germline J gene. The V gene is TRBV4-2, the J gene TRBJ2-1; 10 bases fit TRBD2. V lost 4 bases to trimming and J lost 7 bases; unmatched junction nucleotides: 7. The CDR3 contains 15 residues. Germline CDR1 is LGHNA and CDR2 is YNFKEQ. The CDR3 region is CASSLGLALGNEQFF. The sequenced part of the CDR3 DNA is TGTGCCAGCAGCCTGGGACTAGCGTTGGGGAATGAG.

A few counts support this clone. The read ends 3 residues before the CDR3 terminus; that terminus is restored from the germline J gene. V is TRBV7-9 and J is TRBJ2-3, with 7 bases identical to TRBD2. This CDR3 is built from 14 residues. Losses at the gene ends were 5 bases for V and 2 bases for J; bases not matched to a gene: 4. CDR1 and CDR2 (germline): SEHNR, FQNEAQ (reference sequence). CDR3 amino acids: CASSRQRDTDTQYF. The DNA read from the CDR3 is TGTGCCAGCAGCCGACAGCGGGACACAGATACG.

The table lists this clone with many counts. Coverage ceases 3 residues before the CDR3 finishes, and the germline J gene fills in the end. The chain links TRBV5-6 to TRBJ1-1; no clear D. V gave up 0 bases and J gave up 5 bases, with 14 bases separating them. The CDR3 has 15 residues. Germline V gene lookup returns CDR1 SGHDT and CDR2 YYEEEE. The sequenced CDR3 bases are TGTGCCAGCAGCTTGGATCCCCAGGTACCTACTGAA. It encodes CASSLDPQVPTE. The complete CDR3 sequence is CASSLDPQVPTEAFF. Looking up the rest from reference TRBV5-6 and TRBJ1-1 gives the full variable domain: DAGVTQSPTHLIKTRGQQVTLRCSPKSGHDTVSWYQQALGQGPQFIFQYYEEEERQRGNFPDRFSGHQFPNYSSELNVNALLLGDSALYLCASSLDPQVPTEAFFGQGTRLTVV.

This clone showed up many times. Read sequence stops 3 residues before the CDR3 end, and the germline J gene provides the missing end. The rearrangement joins TRBV11-2 to TRBJ2-1; 7 bases line up with TRBD1. The CDR3 length is 14 residues. Trimming at V came to 9 bases and at J to 4 bases, leaving 9 bases not matched to a gene. Germline values: CDR1 SGHAT, CDR2 FQNNGV. The CDR3 here is CASTSGGLYNEQFF. The CDR3 bases that were read are TGTGCCAGTACATCAGGGGGTCTATACAATGAG.

This clone appeared many times. From the germline J gene comes the end of the CDR3, since the read stops 3 residues before it. J is TRBJ2-7 and V is TRBV7-8, with D tentatively TRBD1 (5 bases). Germline V gives CDR1 SGHVS, CDR2 FQNEAQ. Trimming cost V 6 bases and J 6 bases, with 18 bases left between them. The CDR3 consists of 14 residues. The CDR3 bases that were read are TGTGCCAGCAGACCAGGGCTACGTTCGTCCGAG. This codes for CASRPGLRSSE. The complete CDR3 reads CASRPGLRSSEQYF.

This clone was seen ten or more times. Here the CDR3 reads CSAWTSGYEQYF. The covered CDR3 bases are TGCAGTGCTTGGACTAGCGGATACGAG. The rearrangement links TRBV20-1 to TRBJ2-7, with 10 bases matching TRBD2. The read ends 3 residues early relative to the CDR3; the germline J gene fills the gap. With V trimmed by 5 bases and J by 4 bases, 2 bases remained unmatched. The CDR3 has 12 amino acids. CDR1 is DFQATT and CDR2 is SNEGSKA in the germline V gene (reference sequence).

At least ten counts were recorded for this clone. The sequence runs out 3 residues before the end of the CDR3; the remainder is reconstructed from the germline J gene. The V gene is TRBV2, the J gene TRBJ1-1; D is possibly TRBD1 (6 bases). The CDR3 loop spans 12 amino acids. Germline CDR1 reads SNHLY; CDR2 reads FYNNEI. The CDR3: CASSEQGLGAFF. The DNA read from the CDR3 is TGTGCCAGCAGTGAACAGGGGCTTGGA. Filled out from reference TRBV2 and TRBJ1-1, the complete variable domain reads EPEVTQTPSHQVTQMGQEVILRCVPISNHLYFYWYRQILGQKVEFLVSFYNNEISEKSEIFDDQFSVERPDGSNFTLKIRSTKLEDSAMYFCASSEQGLGAFFGQGTRLTVV.

This clone was seen repeatedly, ten times or more. The CDR3 goes on 3 residues after the read ends, and that part is filled in from the germline J gene. The V call is TRBV12-3 or TRBV12-4, the J call TRBJ2-7; 8 bases fit TRBD1. This CDR3 has 13 amino acids. Unmatched junction bases numbered 1, after V lost 5 bases and J lost 1 base. The covered CDR3 bases are TGTGCCAGCAGTAGGACAGGGTCCTACGAG. Its protein is CASSRTGSYE. The CDR3, in full, reads CASSRTGSYEQYF.

This clone was counted ten times or more. The sequenced fragment ends 3 residues before the CDR3 boundary, so the rest is inferred from the germline J gene. This chain connects TRBV7-2 to TRBJ2-1; TRBD2 matches 7 bases. The CDR3 has 14 amino acids. V lost 2 bases and J lost 9; bases outside the gene matches: 7. The germline V gene encodes CDR1 SGHTA and CDR2 FQGNSA. This chain's CDR3 is CASSLQPSSGEQFF. The covered CDR3 bases are TGTGCCAGCAGCTTACAGCCCTCTAGCGGTGAG.

Ten or more counts support this clone. The read finishes 3 residues shy of the CDR3 end, and the germline J gene is used to complete it. J is TRBJ2-5 and V is TRBV19; D call uncertain. Germline loops: CDR1 LNHDA, CDR2 SQIVND (reference sequence). V dropped 0 bases and J dropped 4 bases, with 9 bases sitting between them. This CDR3 is 14 amino acids long. The covered CDR3 bases are TGTGCCAGTAGTATAGATCAAGCTACAGAGACC. It codes for CASSIDQATET. In full, the CDR3 is CASSIDQATETQYF.

This clone was detected a few times. CDR3 in amino acids: CASFPQRGRTDTYTF. CDR3 DNA, as far as it was read: TGTGCCAGCTTTCCTCAGCGGGGACGCACAGATACC. The rearrangement uses TRBV6-2 or TRBV6-3 and TRBJ1-2; TRBD1 is a possible D gene (5 bases). The observed sequence ends 3 residues before the CDR3 terminus, with the missing tail filled in from the germline J gene. This CDR3 comprises 15 residues. Germline V gene lookup returns CDR1 MNHEY and CDR2 SVGEGT.

This clone has at least ten counts. The observed sequence ends 3 residues before the CDR3 terminus, with the missing tail filled in from the germline J gene. The chain is built from TRBV7-2 and TRBJ2-3, with D perhaps TRBD1 (6 bases). Germline CDR1 SGHTA, CDR2 FQGNSA. V was pared by 2 bases and J by 3 bases, with 12 bases between. The CDR3 is 15 amino acids. Incomplete CDR3 DNA: TGTGCCAGCAGCTTACAGGGGACCCCAACAGATACG. It yields the protein CASSLQGTPTDT. The full-length CDR3 reads as CASSLQGTPTDTQYF.

This clone is deemed medium-sized. Sequencing ends 3 residues short of the CDR3 end; the germline J gene provides the rest. The chain recombines TRBV7-2 with TRBJ2-2; D tentatively reads TRBD1 or TRBD2 (6 bases each). Germline-derived CDR1 and CDR2 are SGHTA and FQGNSA. V lost 3 bases to trimming and J lost 4 bases, with 12 bases between them. This CDR3 is built from 15 residues. CDR3 DNA, as far as it was read: TGTGCCAGCAGCTTTGGAGGGGGAGGCACCGGGGAG. It translates to CASSFGGGGTGE. The CDR3, in full, reads CASSFGGGGTGELFF.

This clone was seen a few times. A junction end diverges from the germline sequence, so it may reflect a read error. The read terminates 3 residues ahead of where the CDR3 ends, so the germline J gene completes it. The chain combines TRBV7-8 with TRBJ1-5, with D tentatively TRBD1 (6 bases). CDR1 is SGHVS and CDR2 is FQNEAQ in the germline V gene. The CDR3 is 14 residues long. CDR3: CAGSPARGDQPQHF. CDR3 DNA, as far as it was read: TGTGCCGGCAGCCCCGCCAGGGGAGATCAGCCC.

This clone was seen many times. The read finishes 3 residues shy of the CDR3 end, and the germline J gene is used to complete it. This chain joins TRBV30 and TRBJ1-1; D not certain. In germline, CDR1 is GTSNPN, CDR2 SVGIG (reference sequence). This CDR3 is built from 11 residues. The V end was cut by 4 bases, the J end by 1 base, with 4 bases between. This chain's CDR3 is CAWNRNTEAFF. CDR3 DNA, as far as it was read: TGTGCCTGGAATCGGAACACTGAA.

The table lists this clone with many counts. The read ends 3 residues early relative to the CDR3; the germline J gene fills the gap. The chain carries TRBV5-1 and TRBJ2-2, with 8 bases fitting TRBD2. The CDR3 has 16 amino acids. J gave up 4 bases and V 0 bases, and 5 bases lay outside the gene matches. The V gene's germline CDR1 is SGHRS and CDR2 YFSETQ. The DNA read from the CDR3 is TGCGCCAGCAGCTTGGTCCCCCTAGCGGGCACCGGGGAG. Translation: CASSLVPLAGTGE. The complete CDR3 sequence is CASSLVPLAGTGELFF. Using reference TRBV5-1 and TRBJ2-2 for the parts outside the CDR3, the full variable domain is KAGVTQTPRYLIKTRGQQVTLSCSPISGHRSVSWYQQTPGQGLQFLFEYFSETQRNKGNFPGRFSGRQFSNSRSEMNVSTLELGDSALYLCASSLVPLAGTGELFFGEGSRLTVL.

In its sample, this clone was seen many times. The read comes to an end 3 residues before the CDR3 does, leaving the germline J gene to fill in the end. The V call is TRBV9, the J call TRBJ2-2, with D possibly TRBD1 on 6 matching bases. Deletions cut 2 bases from V and 3 bases from J, with 11 bases between. This CDR3 contains 15 residues. CDR1 and CDR2 from the germline V gene are SGDLS and YYNGEE. CDR3 DNA, as far as it was read: TGTGCCAGCAGCGTTTCAGGGGTCGACACCGGGGAG. Protein product: CASSVSGVDTGE. The whole CDR3 sequence is CASSVSGVDTGELFF.

At least ten counts were recorded for this clone. The read ends 3 residues before the CDR3 terminus; that terminus is restored from the germline J gene. The chain uses TRBV20-1 and TRBJ1-2, with 7 bases lining up with TRBD1. Germline CDR1 and CDR2: DFQATT and SNEGSKA (reference sequence). The CDR3 consists of 13 residues. V was clipped by 5 bases and J by 7 bases; unmatched bases: 10. The chain's CDR3 is CSARWDRTAGYTF. Incomplete CDR3 DNA: TGCAGTGCTCGATGGGACAGAACTGCTGGC.

This clone was counted ten times or more. The CDR3 extends 3 residues past the end of the read, so its final part is completed from the germline J gene. This rearrangement joins TRBV5-4 to TRBJ2-7, with TRBD1 identical over 9 bases. V lost 4 bases and J lost 5; bases outside the gene matches: 10. This CDR3 has 15 amino acids. Germline CDR1 reads SGHNT; CDR2 reads YYREEE (reference sequence). The CDR3 loop is CASSGGQGHWDEQYF. CDR3 DNA, as far as it was read: TGTGCCAGCAGCGGTGGACAGGGGCATTGGGACGAG.

This clone was recorded at least ten times. The CDR3 extends 3 residues past the end of the read, so its final part is completed from the germline J gene. The chain employs TRBV19 and TRBJ2-5; a weak D match, TRBD2 (6 bases). CDR1 and CDR2 from the germline V gene are LNHDA and SQIVND (reference sequence). The CDR3 length is 16 residues. The ends were cut back, 3 bases at V and 4 bases at J, with 18 bases in the middle. The CDR3 sequence: CASSIGVRSGRETQYF. CDR3 bases read: TGTGCCAGTAGTATCGGGGTACGGTCCGGGAGAGAGACC.

This clone was detected ten times or more. The sequenced fragment ends 3 residues before the CDR3 boundary, so the rest is inferred from the germline J gene. V is TRBV3-1 (or the pseudogene TRBV3-2) and J is TRBJ2-1, with unresolved D. Trimming removed 0 bases from V and 8 bases from J, with 11 bases in between. CDR3 length equals 14 residues. CDR1 LGHDT and CDR2 YNNKEL come from the germline V gene (reference sequence). The part of the CDR3 DNA that was read is TGTGCCAGCAGCCAAGACGGTAGCCGGGATGAG. It specifies CASSQDGSRDE. From start to end, the CDR3 is CASSQDGSRDEQFF.

This clone has ten or more counts. The CDR3 end falls 3 residues outside the read, so it is completed with the germline J gene. The V and J genes are TRBV29-1 and TRBJ1-2; 10 nucleotides match TRBD1. Losses at the gene ends were 4 bases for V and 2 bases for J; bases not matched to a gene: 7. The CDR3 totals 15 residues. CDR1 is SQVTM, CDR2 ANQGSEA, per germline. Partial CDR3 DNA: TGCAGCGTTGCCGGGACAGGGGAAGTCAACTATGGC. Protein: CSVAGTGEVNYG. Given in full, the CDR3 is CSVAGTGEVNYGYTF.

At least ten counts were recorded for this clone. The DNA read from the CDR3 is TGCAGTGCTAGGTCGACTAGCGGGAGGGATACG. Translation gives CSARSTSGRDT. The full CDR3 is CSARSTSGRDTQYF. This sequence joins TRBV20-1 and TRBJ2-3; TRBD2 matches at 13 bases. The missing CDR3 end, 3 residues past where the read stops, is filled in from the germline J gene. V was pared by 3 bases and J by 6 bases, with 3 bases of the junction left unmatched. CDR3 size: 14 residues. CDR1 is DFQATT, CDR2 SNEGSKA, per germline (reference sequence).

This clone was observed many times. The DNA ends 3 residues before the CDR3 does, and the rest of the CDR3 is filled in from the germline J gene. The rearrangement joins TRBV7-3 to TRBJ1-1; 7 positions agree with TRBD1. Unmatched junction bases numbered 7, after V lost 4 bases and J lost 5 bases. Germline CDR1 reads SGHTA; CDR2 reads FQGTGA. The length of the CDR3 is 14 residues. CDR3 in amino acids: CASSSQGDNTEAFF. Incomplete CDR3 DNA: TGTGCCAGCAGCTCCCAGGGGGACAATACTGAA.

About this clone: The observed sequence ends 3 residues before the CDR3 terminus, with the missing tail filled in from the germline J gene. The chain combines TRBV18 with TRBJ2-1, with D possibly being TRBD1 (5 bases). The V gene lost 0 bases and the J gene lost 0 bases, with 21 bases spanning the gap. The V gene's germline CDR1 is KGHSH and CDR2 LQKENI. This CDR3 is 20 amino acids long. The CDR3: CASSPPGKGLLQGSYNEQFF. The sequenced part of the CDR3 DNA is TGTGCCAGCTCACCACCGGGTAAGGGGCTACTTCAAGGCTCCTACAATGAG.